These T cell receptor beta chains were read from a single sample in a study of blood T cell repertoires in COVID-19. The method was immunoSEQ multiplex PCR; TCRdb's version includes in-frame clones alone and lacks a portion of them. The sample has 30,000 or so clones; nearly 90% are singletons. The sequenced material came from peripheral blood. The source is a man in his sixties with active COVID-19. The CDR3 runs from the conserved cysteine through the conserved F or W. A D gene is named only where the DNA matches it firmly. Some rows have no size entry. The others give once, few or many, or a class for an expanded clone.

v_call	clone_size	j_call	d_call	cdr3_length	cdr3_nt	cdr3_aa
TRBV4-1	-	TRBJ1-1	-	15	TGCGCCAGCAGCCAAGAACCACAGGGGAACACTGAAGCTTTCTTT	CASSQEPQGNTEAFF
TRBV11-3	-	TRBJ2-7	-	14	TGTGCCAGCAGCTTAGGCGGACAGCCCTACGAGCAGTACTTC	CASSLGGQPYEQYF
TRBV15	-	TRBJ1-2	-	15	TGTGCCACCAGCAGAGATAGCAGGGTAGGCGATGGCTACACCTTC	CATSRDSRVGDGYTF
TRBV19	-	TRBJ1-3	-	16	TGTGCCAGTAGTCCCCTGACGCCTAGCTCTGGAAACACCATATATTTT	CASSPLTPSSGNTIYF
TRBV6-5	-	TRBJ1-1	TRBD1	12	TGTGCCAGCAGACGGACAGGTACTGAAGCTTTCTTT	CASRRTGTEAFF
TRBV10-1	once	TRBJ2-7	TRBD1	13	TGCGCCAGCAGTAGGGGGCCGGGCTACGAGCAGTACTTC	CASSRGPGYEQYF
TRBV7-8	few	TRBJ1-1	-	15	TGTGCCAGCAGCCGAGGCGGCAGCCTGAACACTGAAGCTTTCTTT	CASSRGGSLNTEAFF
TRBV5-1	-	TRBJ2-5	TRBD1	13	TGCGCCAGCAGCCCCCGACAGGGGCAGACCCAGTACTTC	CASSPRQGQTQYF
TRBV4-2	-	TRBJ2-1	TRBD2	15	TGTGCCAGCAGCCAGGGTAGCGGGGGTTACAATGAGCAGTTCTTC	CASSQGSGGYNEQFF
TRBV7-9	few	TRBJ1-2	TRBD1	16	TGTGCCAGCAGCTCCCGAGACAGGGGGCGTCTCTATGGCTACACCTTC	CASSSRDRGRLYGYTF
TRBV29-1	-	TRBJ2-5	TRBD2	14	TGCAGCGTTGTTCTAGCGGGCCCGCGGAGGACCCAGTACTTC	CSVVLAGPRRTQYF
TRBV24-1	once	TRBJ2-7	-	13	TGTGCCACCAGTGGGTCAGGGGTGTACGAGCAGTACTTC	CATSGSGVYEQYF
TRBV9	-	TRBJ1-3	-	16	TGTGCCAGCAGCCCCAGTCCGGGGGGCAGGGTACACACCATATATTTT	CASSPSPGGRVHTIYF
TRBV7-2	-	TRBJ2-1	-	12	TGTGCCAGCAGTCAACAGGGATATGAGCAGTTCTTC	CASSQQGYEQFF
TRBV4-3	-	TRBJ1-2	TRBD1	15	TGCGCCAGCAGCCAAGACAGGGGGTTAAGCTATGGCTACACCTTC	CASSQDRGLSYGYTF
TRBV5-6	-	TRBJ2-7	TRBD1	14	TGTGCCAGCAGCTCGGGACAGCAATACTACGAGCAGTACTTC	CASSSGQQYYEQYF
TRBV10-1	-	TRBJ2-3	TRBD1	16	TGCGCCAGCAGTGAGTCGACAGGGGTCTACACAGATACGCAGTATTTT	CASSESTGVYTDTQYF
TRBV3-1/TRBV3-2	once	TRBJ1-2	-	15	TGTGCCAGCAGCCAGTCGGGGGGGGAAGGCTATGGCTACACCTTC	CASSQSGGEGYGYTF
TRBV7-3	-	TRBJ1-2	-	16	TGTGCCAGCAGCGGGGGACAAAGGGTACCTAACTATGGCTACACCTTC	CASSGGQRVPNYGYTF
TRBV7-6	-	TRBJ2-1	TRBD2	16	TGTGCCAGCAGCCCGGAAGCGGGGGGCGCCTACAATGAGCAGTTCTTC	CASSPEAGGAYNEQFF
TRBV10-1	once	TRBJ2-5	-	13	TGCGCCAGCAGTGCGGCCAGGGAACAGACCCAGTACTTC	CASSAAREQTQYF
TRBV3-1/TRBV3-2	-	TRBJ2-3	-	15	TGTGCCAGCAGCCCCCTGCTGGGGGCCACGGATACGCAGTATTTT	CASSPLLGATDTQYF
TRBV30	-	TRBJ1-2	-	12	TGTGCCTGGAGTGTCGGTCAACATGGCTACACCTTC	CAWSVGQHGYTF
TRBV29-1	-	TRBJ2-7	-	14	TGCAGCGTCGGAGGCCCCAGGGGGGTCTACGAGCAGTACTTC	CSVGGPRGVYEQYF
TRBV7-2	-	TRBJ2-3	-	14	TGTGCCAGCAGCTTAAACGGGGTGGGAGATACGCAGTATTTT	CASSLNGVGDTQYF
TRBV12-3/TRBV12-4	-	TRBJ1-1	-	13	TGTGCCAGCAGTCGTGAGGTGAACACTGAAGCTTTCTTT	CASSREVNTEAFF
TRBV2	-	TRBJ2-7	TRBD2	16	TGTGCCAGCATTCCGGGACTAGCGGGGAGCTCCTACGAGCAGTACTTC	CASIPGLAGSSYEQYF
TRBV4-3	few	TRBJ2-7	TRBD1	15	TGCGCCAGCAGCCAAGAGACAGGGTTCGGGTACGAGCAGTACTTC	CASSQETGFGYEQYF
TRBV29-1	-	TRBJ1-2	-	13	TGCAGCGTTGGAAAGGGGGCTAACTATGGCTACACCTTC	CSVGKGANYGYTF
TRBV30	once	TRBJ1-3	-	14	TGTGCCTGGGGGGGCCCGGGGACTGGAAACACCATATATTTT	CAWGGPGTGNTIYF
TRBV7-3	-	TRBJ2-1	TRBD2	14	TGTGCCAGCAGCTCTAGCGGGGTCTACAATGAGCAGTTCTTC	CASSSSGVYNEQFF
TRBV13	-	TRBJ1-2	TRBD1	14	TGTGCCAGCAGCTTAAACAGGGGGGTCGATGGCTACACCTTC	CASSLNRGVDGYTF
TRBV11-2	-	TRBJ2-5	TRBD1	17	TGTGCCAGCAGCTCGACCGGGGGACAGGGGTACCAAGAGACCCAGTACTTC	CASSSTGGQGYQETQYF
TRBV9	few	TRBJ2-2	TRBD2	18	TGTGCCAGCAGCGCGATCCTGGGACTAGCGGGGGACACCGGGGAGCTGTTTTTT	CASSAILGLAGDTGELFF
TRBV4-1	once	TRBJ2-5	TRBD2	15	TGCGCCAGCAGAGGCCGGACTAGCGGGGGAGAGACCCAGTACTTC	CASRGRTSGGETQYF
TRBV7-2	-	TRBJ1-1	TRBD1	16	TGTGCCAGCAGCTTAGAGAGGAGGGGGCCTTTGTCTGAAGCTTTCTTT	CASSLERRGPLSEAFF
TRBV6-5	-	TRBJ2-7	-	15	TGTGCCAGCAGTTACGCCCACCCACGACAGAACGAGCAGTACTTC	CASSYAHPRQNEQYF
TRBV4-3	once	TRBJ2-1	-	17	TGCGCCAGCAGCCAAGATCCGGGGGACAGAAGGGACAATGAGCAGTTCTTC	CASSQDPGDRRDNEQFF
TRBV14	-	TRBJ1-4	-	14	TGTGCCAGCAGCCTGACAGTAACTAATGAAAAACTGTTTTTT	CASSLTVTNEKLFF